The 2 T cell receptor beta chains below all came from one sample that was sequenced in a study of cytomegalovirus exposure and HLA in healthy donors. Sequencing used immunoSEQ multiplex PCR; TCRdb keeps in-frame clones, though not all of them. This table holds roughly 63,000 clones, about 89% found once. Input material: PBMCs. The receptor source for this set is a woman aged 18-29 years in good health and CMV-seronegative.

The chain uses TRBV4-1 and TRBJ2-1, with 9 bases fitting TRBD2. Unmatched junction bases numbered 7, after V lost 4 bases and J lost 3 bases. CDR3 length: 16 amino acids. In germline, CDR1 is MGHRA, CDR2 YSYEKL. CDR3 coding DNA: TGCGCCAGCAGCCCCCGGAGCGGGGGGCACTACAATGAGCAGTTCTTC. Its translation: CASSPRSGGHYNEQFF.

The CDR3 DNA sequence: TGCAGCGTTAACAGGGTCCAACGGGAGACCCAGTACTTC. Translating it yields CSVNRVQRETQYF. The V and J genes are TRBV29-1 and TRBJ2-5, with D tentatively TRBD1 (6 bases). Trimming pared 5 bases from V and 5 bases from J, leaving 15 bases between. Germline V gives CDR1 SQVTM, CDR2 ANQGSEA. This CDR3 has 13 amino acids.